This TCR beta chain originates from a study of cytomegalovirus exposure and HLA in healthy donors. Study background: Among the 398 genotyped donors, about 81% were placed in the Caucasian-associated ancestry cluster. Regarding the study as a whole: In a later analysis, the majority of CMV-associated beta chains seemingly showed HLA restriction.

PCR employed 60 Vbeta and 13 Jbeta primers. The repertoire was sequenced with immunoSEQ multiplex PCR; TCRdb's copy has only in-frame clones and lacks some. The sample holds approximately 130,000 clones; about four fifths are singletons and the top ten take roughly 3.1%. This clone appeared a single time. The antigen is not known. Specimen: PBMCs. This TCR came from a man under 40 in good health and CMV-seronegative.

The CDR3 region is CASSFLGGGMETQYF. CDR3 sequence (DNA): TGCGCCAGCAGCTTCTTAGGGGGCGGTATGGAGACCCAGTACTTC. The chain is built from TRBV5-1 and TRBJ2-5; 7 nucleotides match TRBD1. The CDR3 loop spans 15 amino acids. Germline V CDR1 and CDR2: SGHRS, YFSETQ. V shed 2 bases, J shed 5 bases, and the junction held 9 bases outside the gene matches.